Here is one T cell receptor beta chain with its context. Using immunoSEQ multiplex PCR, the repertoire was profiled, and TCRdb retains in-frame clones only, with some absent. The sample has under 150,000 clones, around 89% seen once; the top ten hold about 4.8%. Losses at the gene ends were 4 bases for V and 8 bases for J; bases not matched to a gene: 5. CDR1 and CDR2 (germline): MDHEN, SYDVKM. This CDR3 has 13 amino acids. The sample originates from a study of blood T cell repertoires in COVID-19. Across the study: T cells, B-cell-depleted T cells, or PBMCs supplied cDNA or gDNA.

The sample consisted of peripheral blood. The chain has TRBV28 and TRBJ1-2, with TRBD1 matching over 9 bases. The TCR sequence derives from a woman aged 50 to 65 with acute or convalescent COVID-19. The CDR3 region is CASSSTGGGGYTF. The DNA of the CDR3 is TGTGCCAGCAGTTCGACAGGGGGAGGAGGCTACACCTTC.